The entry below gives a single T cell receptor beta chain sequence along with its context. No antigen is known for it. The data were taken from a study of graft-versus-host responses after intestinal transplantation. Per the germline V gene, CDR1 is DFQATT and CDR2 is SNEGSKA (reference sequence). Trimming removed 8 bases at V and 4 bases at J, with 11 bases between. The CDR3 runs to 11 residues. Broader study findings: Some GvH clones appeared in ileal mucosa or blood before recipient bone marrow. The study found high graft-versus-host to host-versus-graft clonal ratios in allografts of patients with graft-donor T cell macrochimerism.

TCRdb's table, derived via immunoSEQ multiplex PCR, lists solely in-frame clones and lacks some. The table records roughly 90,000 clones, over 80% of them present only once. The sample was unstimulated CD8+ T cells sorted from spleen or lymph node cells, taken before intestinal transplant. The rearrangement joins TRBV20-1 to TRBJ1-2; unclear D gene. The clonotype comes from a human donor who received an intestinal transplant. The CDR3 DNA sequence: TGCAGTTCCCTCGACCTCTATGGCTACACCTTC. Translating it yields CSSLDLYGYTF.